This entry lists 18 T cell receptor beta chains sequenced from one sample in a study of shared clonotypes between healthy human individuals. Method: immunoSEQ multiplex PCR; TCRdb's copy keeps in-frame clones and lacks some. Altogether some 900,000 clones are present, approximately 80% being singletons, with the ten largest covering over 1.3%. Sample: memory CD4+ T cells sorted from blood. Indicated subset: CD45RA-negative fraction. The receptors stem from a man between 18 and 35 years old in good health.

This clone was seen more than once but under ten times. V gene TRBV7-9 combines with J gene TRBJ1-1; 7 bases fit TRBD1. Looked up from germline, CDR1 is SEHNR and CDR2 is FQNEAQ (reference sequence). V lost 5 bases and J lost 4; bases outside the gene matches: 13. The length of the CDR3 is 16 residues. CDR3 sequence (DNA): TGTGCCAGCAGCCAAGGAGGGACAGCGGAAAGCACTGAAGCTTTCTTT. The encoded protein is CASSQGGTAESTEAFF.

This clone was recorded only once. This rearrangement joins TRBV5-4 to TRBJ2-1; 10 positions agree with TRBD2. Germline V gives CDR1 SGHNT, CDR2 YYREEE (reference sequence). Losses at the gene ends were 0 bases for V and 4 bases for J; bases not matched to a gene: 10. The CDR3 is made up of 18 amino acids. CDR3 DNA sequence: TGTGCCAGCAGCTTGGGATCCCTAGCGGGGGCCTCATACAATGAGCAGTTCTTC. It encodes CASSLGSLAGASYNEQFF. Full variable domain (missing parts from reference TRBV5-4 and TRBJ2-1): ETGVTQSPTHLIKTRGQQVTLRCSSQSGHNTVSWYQQALGQGPQFIFQYYREEENGRGNFPPRFSGLQFPNYSSELNVNALELDDSALYLCASSLGSLAGASYNEQFFGPGTRLTVL.

The J gene is TRBJ1-4, the V gene TRBV2; a possible D gene is TRBD1 (5 bases). The CDR3 covers 15 residues. Germline assignment: CDR1 SNHLY and CDR2 FYNNEI. V was clipped by 2 bases and J by 7 bases, with 14 bases between them. For the CDR3, the DNA is TGTGCCAGCAGTGAATCAGGGACGGACGGTGAAAAACTGTTTTTT. Its protein product is CASSESGTDGEKLFF.

This chain uses TRBV15 with TRBJ1-2; 10 bases align to TRBD1. Germline V gives CDR1 LNHNV, CDR2 YYDKDF (reference sequence). V trimming: 7 bases; J trimming: 8 bases; junction bases outside the gene matches: 10. There are 14 residues in the CDR3. CDR3 nucleotides: TGTGCCACCACTCCGGACAGGGGGAATATGGGCTACACCTTC. Translation: CATTPDRGNMGYTF.

This chain connects TRBV27 to TRBJ2-2, with a weak D call TRBD1 (6 bases). Trimming left V 6 bases short and J 3 bases short, with 14 bases between. Germline V gene data show CDR1 as MNHEY and CDR2 as SMNVEV (reference sequence). The CDR3 is 15 residues long. The CDR3 loop is CASRSKQGYTGELFF. The DNA of the CDR3 is TGTGCCAGCAGATCGAAACAGGGTTACACCGGGGAGCTGTTTTTT.

The CDR3 region is CASTSAANTGELFF. The CDR3 DNA reads TGTGCCAGTACTTCTGCCGCGAACACCGGGGAGCTGTTTTTT. The chain recombines TRBV19 with TRBJ2-2, with D hard to call. CDR1 and CDR2 from the germline V gene are LNHDA and SQIVND (reference sequence). V was cut by 7 bases and J by 0 bases, with 9 bases left in between. There are 14 residues in the CDR3.

This clone was observed many times. A read error may produce the germline difference seen at one junction end. V usage is TRBV7-2 and J usage is TRBJ2-1; 7 bases agree with TRBD2. Germline assignment: CDR1 SGHTA and CDR2 FQGNSA. The CDR3 loop spans 12 amino acids. The CDR3 region is CASRLAGNEQFF. The CDR3 nucleotides are TGTGCCAGCAGGTTAGCGGGCAATGAGCAGTTCTTC.

Remarks on this clone: Different DNA sequences within this sample yield the same CDR3. The chain's CDR3 is CASSYSAIYGYTF. CDR3 DNA sequence: TGTGCCAGCAGTTACTCGGCCATATATGGCTACACCTTC. V is TRBV6-6 and J is TRBJ1-2, with D uncertain. Germline CDR1 reads MNHNY; CDR2 reads SVGAGI (reference sequence). With 0 bases removed from V and 5 bases from J, the gap between germline ends came to 7 bases. The CDR3 extends over 13 amino acids.

The rearrangement joins TRBV19 to TRBJ1-2; no clear D gene. The ends were cut back, 5 bases at V and 4 bases at J, with 11 bases in the middle. This CDR3 has 13 residues. Germline CDR1 is LNHDA and CDR2 is SQIVND (reference sequence). The CDR3 nucleotides read TGTGCCAGTAGTCTTAGGGAGGGCTATGGCTACACCTTC. This sequence encodes CASSLREGYGYTF.

This chain uses TRBV18 with TRBJ1-5; 11 nucleotides agree with TRBD1. Trimming cost V 2 bases and J 6 bases; bases outside gene matches: 12. The CDR3 contains 18 residues. Germline V CDR1 and CDR2: KGHSH, LQKENI. The CDR3 sequence: CASSPRQSGQGVGQPQHF. As DNA, the CDR3 is TGTGCCAGCTCACCAAGGCAATCGGGACAGGGGGTGGGTCAGCCCCAGCATTTT.

This sequence joins TRBV28 and TRBJ1-2; 12 bases map to TRBD1. The CDR3 is 17 residues long. V shed 8 bases and J 3 bases; nucleotides not matched to a gene: 13. CDR1 and CDR2 (germline): MDHEN, SYDVKM. In DNA, the CDR3 is TGTGCCAGCTTGAACCGGGACAGGGGGCTACCCGACTATGGCTACACCTTC. This encodes CASLNRDRGLPDYGYTF.

The rearrangement links TRBV5-1 to TRBJ2-6; D remains unclear. V dropped 3 bases and J dropped 1 base, with 14 bases sitting between them. The CDR3 sequence is 17 residues long. Germline CDR1 SGHRS, CDR2 YFSETQ. The CDR3 spells CASSSDGRPSGANVLTF. In DNA, the CDR3 is TGCGCCAGCAGCTCGGACGGCCGACCATCTGGGGCCAACGTCCTGACTTTC. Looking up the rest from reference TRBV5-1 and TRBJ2-6 gives the full variable domain: KAGVTQTPRYLIKTRGQQVTLSCSPISGHRSVSWYQQTPGQGLQFLFEYFSETQRNKGNFPGRFSGRQFSNSRSEMNVSTLELGDSALYLCASSSDGRPSGANVLTFGAGSRLTVL.

The chain carries TRBV25-1 and TRBJ2-5, with 10 bases fitting TRBD2. The CDR3 loop spans 14 amino acids. Germline CDR1 is MGHDK and CDR2 is SYGVNS. V was clipped by 6 bases and J by 5 bases; unmatched bases: 6. CDR3 in amino acids: CASSAASGSETQYF. DNA of the CDR3: TGTGCCAGCAGCGCTGCTAGCGGGAGTGAGACCCAGTACTTC.

The chain recombines TRBV6-5 with TRBJ2-2; the D call may be TRBD1 or TRBD2 (5 bases each). The ends were cut back, 6 bases at V and 1 base at J, with 9 bases in the middle. The CDR3 loop spans 14 amino acids. CDR1 is MNHEY, CDR2 SVGAGI, per germline. The DNA of the CDR3 is TGTGCCAGCAGGGGACCTTGGAACACCGGGGAGCTGTTTTTT. Translated: CASRGPWNTGELFF.

In this sample, this clone turned up a few times. The chain uses TRBV5-1 and TRBJ2-3; D might be TRBD2 (6 bases). The CDR3 runs 14 residues. V shed 0 bases and J shed 7 bases, with 12 bases lying between them. CDR1 SGHRS and CDR2 YFSETQ come from the germline V gene. The CDR3 DNA is TGCGCCAGCAGCTTGGGGGACCTAGCGAATACGCAGTATTTT. Translation: CASSLGDLANTQYF.

CDR3 in amino acids: CASSSTAPGQGSYGYTF. CDR3 DNA sequence: TGTGCCAGCAGTTCTACAGCGCCTGGACAGGGATCCTATGGCTACACCTTC. The chain links TRBV27 to TRBJ1-2; TRBD1 aligns across 8 bases. This CDR3 comprises 17 residues. Germline CDR1 reads MNHEY; CDR2 reads SMNVEV (reference sequence). J was trimmed by 4 bases and V by 4 bases; bases with no gene match: 14.

V is TRBV5-8 and J is TRBJ1-2, with 11 bases lining up with TRBD1. V shed 3 bases and J 3 bases; nucleotides not matched to a gene: 4. Germline V gene data show CDR1 as SGHTS and CDR2 as YDEGEE. The CDR3 is 15 residues long. DNA of the CDR3: TGTGCCAGCAGCTATGGACAGGGGGCCGACTATGGCTACACCTTC. It codes for CASSYGQGADYGYTF.

The CDR3 DNA sequence: TGTGCCAGCAGTGCCTCCTCGGGGGGAGGCCTAGATACGCAGTATTTT. Translation: CASSASSGGGLDTQYF. The chain joins TRBV28 to TRBJ2-3; TRBD2 matches 7 bases. After removal of 5 bases from V and 5 bases from J, the junction contained 13 bases not matched to a gene. The CDR3 totals 16 residues. Per the germline V gene, CDR1 is MDHEN and CDR2 is SYDVKM.